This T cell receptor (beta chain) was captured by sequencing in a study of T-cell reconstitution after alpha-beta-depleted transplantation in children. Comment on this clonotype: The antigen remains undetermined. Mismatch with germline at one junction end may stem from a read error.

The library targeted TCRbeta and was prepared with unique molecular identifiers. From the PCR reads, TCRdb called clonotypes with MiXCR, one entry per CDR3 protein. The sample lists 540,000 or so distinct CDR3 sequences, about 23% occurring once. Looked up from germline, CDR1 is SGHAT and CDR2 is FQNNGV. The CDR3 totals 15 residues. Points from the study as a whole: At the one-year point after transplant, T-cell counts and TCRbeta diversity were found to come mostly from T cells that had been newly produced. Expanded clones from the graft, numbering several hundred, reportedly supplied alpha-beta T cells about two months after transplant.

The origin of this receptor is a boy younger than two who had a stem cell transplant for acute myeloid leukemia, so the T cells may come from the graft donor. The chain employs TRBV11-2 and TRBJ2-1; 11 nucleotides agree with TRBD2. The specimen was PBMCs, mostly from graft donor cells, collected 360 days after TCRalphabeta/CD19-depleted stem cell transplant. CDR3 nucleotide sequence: TGTGCCAGCAGCTTAGATCTCACTAGCGGGGGCCCCCAGATCTTC. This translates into CASSLDLTSGGPQIF.